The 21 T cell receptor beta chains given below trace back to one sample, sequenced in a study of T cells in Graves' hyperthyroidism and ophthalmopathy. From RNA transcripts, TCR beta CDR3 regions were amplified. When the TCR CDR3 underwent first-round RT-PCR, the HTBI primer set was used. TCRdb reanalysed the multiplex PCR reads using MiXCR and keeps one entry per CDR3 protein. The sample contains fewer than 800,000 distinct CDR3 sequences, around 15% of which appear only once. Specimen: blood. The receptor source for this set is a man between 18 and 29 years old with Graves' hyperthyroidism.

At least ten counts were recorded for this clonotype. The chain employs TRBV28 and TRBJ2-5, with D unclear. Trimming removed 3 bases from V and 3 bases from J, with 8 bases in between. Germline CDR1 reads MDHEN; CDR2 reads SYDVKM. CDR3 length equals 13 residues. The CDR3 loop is CASSFTAKETQYF. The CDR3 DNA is TGTGCCAGCAGTTTCACCGCGAAAGAGACCCAGTACTTC.

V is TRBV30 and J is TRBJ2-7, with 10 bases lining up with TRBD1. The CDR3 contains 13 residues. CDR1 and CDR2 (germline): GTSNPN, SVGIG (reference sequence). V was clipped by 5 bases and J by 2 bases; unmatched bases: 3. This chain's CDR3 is CAWGTGVPYEQYF. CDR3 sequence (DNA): TGTGCCTGGGGGACAGGGGTCCCCTACGAGCAGTACTTC.

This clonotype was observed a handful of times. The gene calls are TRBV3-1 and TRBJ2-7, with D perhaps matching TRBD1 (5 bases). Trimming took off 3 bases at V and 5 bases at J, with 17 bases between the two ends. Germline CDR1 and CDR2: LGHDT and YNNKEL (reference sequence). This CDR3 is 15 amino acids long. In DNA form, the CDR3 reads TGTGCCAGCAGCCATTCTGGGGCAGGGAACAACGAGCAGTACTTC. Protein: CASSHSGAGNNEQYF.

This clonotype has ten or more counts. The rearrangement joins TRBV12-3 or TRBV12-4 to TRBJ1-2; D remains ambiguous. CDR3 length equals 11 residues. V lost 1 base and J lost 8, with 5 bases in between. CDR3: CASSLDLGYTF. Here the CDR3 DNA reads TGTGCCAGCAGTTTAGATCTCGGCTACACCTTC.

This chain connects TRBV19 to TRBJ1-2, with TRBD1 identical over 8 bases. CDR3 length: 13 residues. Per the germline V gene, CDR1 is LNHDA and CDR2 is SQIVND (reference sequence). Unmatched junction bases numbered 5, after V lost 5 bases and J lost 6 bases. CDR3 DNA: TGTGCCAGTAGTGCCACAGGGGGGGATGGCTACACCTTC. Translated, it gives CASSATGGDGYTF.

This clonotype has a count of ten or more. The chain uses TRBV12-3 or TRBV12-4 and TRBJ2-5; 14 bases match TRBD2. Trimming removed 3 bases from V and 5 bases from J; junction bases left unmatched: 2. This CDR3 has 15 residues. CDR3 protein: CASSFRLAGGETQYF. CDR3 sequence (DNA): TGTGCCAGCAGTTTCCGACTAGCGGGAGGGGAGACCCAGTACTTC.

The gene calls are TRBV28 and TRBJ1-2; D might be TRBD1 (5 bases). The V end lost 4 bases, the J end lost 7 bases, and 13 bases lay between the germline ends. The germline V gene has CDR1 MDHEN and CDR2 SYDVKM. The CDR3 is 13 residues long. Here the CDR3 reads CASSYPQDSGYTF. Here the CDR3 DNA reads TGTGCCAGCAGTTATCCACAGGACTCTGGCTACACCTTC.

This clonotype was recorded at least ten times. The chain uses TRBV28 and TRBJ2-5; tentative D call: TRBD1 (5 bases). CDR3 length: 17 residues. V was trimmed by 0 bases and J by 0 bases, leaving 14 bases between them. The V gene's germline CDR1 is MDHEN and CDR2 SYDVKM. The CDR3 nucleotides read TGTGCCAGCAGTTTATGGGTTGGGGCACAAGACCAAGAGACCCAGTACTTC. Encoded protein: CASSLWVGAQDQETQYF.

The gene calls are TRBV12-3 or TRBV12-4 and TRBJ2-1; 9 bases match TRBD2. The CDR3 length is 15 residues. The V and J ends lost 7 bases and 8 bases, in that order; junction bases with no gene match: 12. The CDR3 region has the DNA TGTGCCAGCACCAACCCGGGGACTAGCATCTATGAGCAGTTCTTC. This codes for CASTNPGTSIYEQFF.

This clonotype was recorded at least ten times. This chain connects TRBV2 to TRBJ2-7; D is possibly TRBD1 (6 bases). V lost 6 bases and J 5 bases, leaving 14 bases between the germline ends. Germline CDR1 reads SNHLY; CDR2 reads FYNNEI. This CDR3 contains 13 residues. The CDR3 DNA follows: TGTGCCAGCAGGACACTCCGACAGGACGAGCAGTACTTC. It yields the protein CASRTLRQDEQYF.

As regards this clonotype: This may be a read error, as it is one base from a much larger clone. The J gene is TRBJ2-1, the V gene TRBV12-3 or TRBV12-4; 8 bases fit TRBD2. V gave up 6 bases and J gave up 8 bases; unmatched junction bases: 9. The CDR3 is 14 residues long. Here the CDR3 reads CASSSTSTSDEQFF. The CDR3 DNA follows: TGTGCCAGCAGCTCCACCTCGACTAGCGATGAGCAGTTCTTC.

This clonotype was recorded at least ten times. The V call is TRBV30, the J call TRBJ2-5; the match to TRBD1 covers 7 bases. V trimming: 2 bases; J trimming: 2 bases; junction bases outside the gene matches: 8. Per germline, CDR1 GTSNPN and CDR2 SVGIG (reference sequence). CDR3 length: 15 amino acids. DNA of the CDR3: TGTGCCTGGAGTTGGGGGACAGAGATACAAGAGACCCAGTACTTC. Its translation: CAWSWGTEIQETQYF.

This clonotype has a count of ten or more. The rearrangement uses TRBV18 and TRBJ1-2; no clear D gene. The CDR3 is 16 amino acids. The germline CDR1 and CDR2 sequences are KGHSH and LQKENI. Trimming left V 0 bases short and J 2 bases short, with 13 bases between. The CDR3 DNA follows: TGTGCCAGCTCACCACCCGCGCGGGGTCTAAACTATGGCTACACCTTC. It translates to CASSPPARGLNYGYTF.

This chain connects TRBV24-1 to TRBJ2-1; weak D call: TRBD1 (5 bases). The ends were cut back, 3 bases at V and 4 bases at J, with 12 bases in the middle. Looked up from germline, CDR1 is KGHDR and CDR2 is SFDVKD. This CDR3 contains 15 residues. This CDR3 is CATSDTTEKYNEQFF. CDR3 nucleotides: TGTGCCACCAGTGATACGACAGAGAAATACAATGAGCAGTTCTTC.

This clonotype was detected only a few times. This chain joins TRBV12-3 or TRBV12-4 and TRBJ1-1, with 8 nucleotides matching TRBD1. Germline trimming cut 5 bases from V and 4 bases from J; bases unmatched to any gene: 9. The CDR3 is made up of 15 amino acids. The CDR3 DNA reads TGTGCCAGCAGTACCCGGACAGGGAGAGGCACTGAAGCTTTCTTT. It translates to CASSTRTGRGTEAFF.

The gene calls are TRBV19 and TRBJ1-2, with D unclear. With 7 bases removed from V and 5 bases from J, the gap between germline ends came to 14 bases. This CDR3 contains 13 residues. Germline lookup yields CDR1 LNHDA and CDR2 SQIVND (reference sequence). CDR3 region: CASKPGSTYGYTF. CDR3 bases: TGTGCCAGTAAGCCCGGATCAACGTATGGCTACACCTTC.

DNA of the CDR3: TGTGCCAGCAGCTTAAATAAGGGAAGTGGCTACACCTTC. It is translated as CASSLNKGSGYTF. V and J are TRBV7-3 and TRBJ1-2, with D hard to call. Trimming removed 1 base from V and 7 bases from J, with 10 bases in between. From germline, CDR1 is SGHTA and CDR2 FQGTGA. This CDR3 is built from 13 residues.

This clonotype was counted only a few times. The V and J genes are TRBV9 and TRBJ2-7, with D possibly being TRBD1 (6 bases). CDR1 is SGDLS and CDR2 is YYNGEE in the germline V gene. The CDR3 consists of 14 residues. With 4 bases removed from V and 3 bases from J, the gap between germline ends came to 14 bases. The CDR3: CASSLEGDLYEQYF. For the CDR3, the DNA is TGTGCCAGCAGCCTAGAGGGGGACCTCTACGAGCAGTACTTC.

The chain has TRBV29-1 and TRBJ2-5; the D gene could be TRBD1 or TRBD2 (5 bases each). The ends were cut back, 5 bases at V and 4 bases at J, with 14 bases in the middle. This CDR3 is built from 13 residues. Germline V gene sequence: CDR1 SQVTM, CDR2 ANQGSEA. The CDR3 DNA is TGCAGCGTTCTGACCGGGACGGGAGAGACCCAGTACTTC. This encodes CSVLTGTGETQYF.

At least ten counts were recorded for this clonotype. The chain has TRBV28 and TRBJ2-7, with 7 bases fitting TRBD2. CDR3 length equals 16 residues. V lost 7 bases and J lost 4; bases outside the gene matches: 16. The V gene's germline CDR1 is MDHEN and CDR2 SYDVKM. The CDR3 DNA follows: TGTGCCAGCATGGTGGCTAGCGGTCCCTCAGGATACGAGCAGTACTTC. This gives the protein CASMVASGPSGYEQYF. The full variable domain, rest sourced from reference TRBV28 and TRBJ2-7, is DVKVTQSSRYLVKRTGEKVFLECVQDMDHENMFWYRQDPGLGLRLIYFSYDVKMKEKGDIPEGYSVSREKKERFSLILESASTNQTSMYLCASMVASGPSGYEQYFGPGTRLTVT.

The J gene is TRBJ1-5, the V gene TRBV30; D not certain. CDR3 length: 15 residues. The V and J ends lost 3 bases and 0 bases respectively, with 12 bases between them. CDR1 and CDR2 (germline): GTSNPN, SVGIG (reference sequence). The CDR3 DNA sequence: TGTGCCTGGAGGGACGGGGTGAATAGCAATCAGCCCCAGCATTTT. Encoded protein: CAWRDGVNSNQPQHF.